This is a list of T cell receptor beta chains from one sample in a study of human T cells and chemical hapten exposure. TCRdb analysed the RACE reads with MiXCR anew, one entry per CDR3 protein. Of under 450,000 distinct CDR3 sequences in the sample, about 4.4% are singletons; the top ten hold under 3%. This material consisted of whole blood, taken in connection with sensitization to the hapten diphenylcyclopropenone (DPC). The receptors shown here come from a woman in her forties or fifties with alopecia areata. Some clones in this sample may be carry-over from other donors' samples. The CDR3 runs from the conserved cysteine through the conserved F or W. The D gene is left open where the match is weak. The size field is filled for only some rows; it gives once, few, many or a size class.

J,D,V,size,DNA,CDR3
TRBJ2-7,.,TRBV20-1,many,TGCAGTGCTAGAGATTTTTCTACCTTGGGGGAGCAGTACTTC,CSARDFSTLGEQYF
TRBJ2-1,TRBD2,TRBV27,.,TGTGCCAGCAGTCCTATAGCGGGGTCAGGTGAGCAGTTCTTC,CASSPIAGSGEQFF
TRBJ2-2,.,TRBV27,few,TGTGCCAGCAGTTTATCGGCTAGAGGCGGGGAGCTGTTTTTT,CASSLSARGGELFF
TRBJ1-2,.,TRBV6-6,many,TGTGCCAGCGGACAGCCTAACTATGGCTACACCTTC,CASGQPNYGYTF
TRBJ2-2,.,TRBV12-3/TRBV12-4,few,TGTGCCAGCCGGTGGGGGGGGGCCACCGGGGAGCTGTTTTTT,CASRWGGATGELFF
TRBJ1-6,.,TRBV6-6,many,TGTGCCAGCAGTCCCGACGGGACACTCCTCCACTTT,CASSPDGTLLHF
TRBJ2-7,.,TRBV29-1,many,TGCAGCGTTGAAGAAACAGGCACCGAGCAGTACTTC,CSVEETGTEQYF
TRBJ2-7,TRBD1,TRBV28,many,TGTGCCAGCAGTGCCAGGGCCCCGGGACAGAACCCTTACGAGCAGTACTTC,CASSARAPGQNPYEQYF
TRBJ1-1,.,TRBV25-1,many,TGTGCCAGCAGTGGAGACAGGTCCTCAACTGAAGCTTTCTTT,CASSGDRSSTEAFF
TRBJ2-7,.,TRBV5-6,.,TGTGCCAGCAGCTTGGACCCTTCCCCCCACTACGAGCAGTACTTC,CASSLDPSPHYEQYF
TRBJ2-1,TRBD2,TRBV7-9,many,TGTGCCAGCAGCTCTCCTAGCGGGAGGGCCCCCAATGAGCAGTTCTTC,CASSSPSGRAPNEQFF
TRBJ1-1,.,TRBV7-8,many,TGTGCCAGCAGCTTCAGAACTTCTGAAGCTTTCTTT,CASSFRTSEAFF
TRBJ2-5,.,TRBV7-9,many,TGTGCCAGCAGCCCCCTGGAGGGCTTCCTGGGCCAAGAGACCCAGTACTTC,CASSPLEGFLGQETQYF
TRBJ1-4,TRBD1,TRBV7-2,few,TGTGCCAGCAGCCTTATGGGGGACAGTTCCGAAAAACTGTTTTTT,CASSLMGDSSEKLFF
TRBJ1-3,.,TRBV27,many,TGTGCCAGCAGCGGGACATCCGGAAACACCATATATTTT,CASSGTSGNTIYF
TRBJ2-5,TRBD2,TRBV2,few,TGTGCCAGCAGTGGTAGCGGGGGAGAGACCCAGTACTTC,CASSGSGGETQYF
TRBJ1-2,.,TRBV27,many,TGTGCCAGCAGTTTATATGGGGGCAGGCCTAACTATGGCTACACCTTC,CASSLYGGRPNYGYTF
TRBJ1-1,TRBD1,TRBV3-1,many,TGTGCCAGCAGCCCCCTCGGACAGGGAGGGACTGAAGCTTTCTTT,CASSPLGQGGTEAFF
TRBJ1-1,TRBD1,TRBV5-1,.,TGCGCCAGCAGCGGCGGACAGGGATCCTCTGAAGCTTTCTTT,CASSGGQGSSEAFF